Reported below is one T cell receptor (beta chain). Its cognate antigen is unknown. Germline CDR1 is SGDLS and CDR2 is YYNGEE. This CDR3 region has 14 residues. With 4 bases removed from V and 6 bases from J, the gap between germline ends came to 17 bases. Collection occurred without any documented infections or immune events in donors. This entry is derived from a study of identifying expanded T cells in peripheral blood. Study outcomes and limitations: Clone count variance between approximately two-week samples rose with total template count.

Here immunoSEQ multiplex PCR was the method, and the copy in TCRdb shows in-frame clones only, minus some. The table includes some 65,000 clones, roughly four fifths detected once. Material for sequencing was blood. The chain recombines TRBV9 with TRBJ2-7; tentatively, D is TRBD1 or TRBD2 (5 bases each). The receptor was isolated from a person aged 18-69 years in good health. In DNA, the CDR3 is TGTGCCAGCAGCCCTTCCGGGACCATCCGCGAGCAGTACTTC. Protein sequence: CASSPSGTIREQYF.